Described below is a single T cell receptor (beta chain) sequence and its context. Its antigen is currently not known. No base qualities exist here, and no much larger clone lies one base off it. The cohort was made up of approximately 670 healthy bone marrow donors. At the time of sampling, every cohort member was nominally healthy, though immune exposures that went unrecorded were likely present. The donor was CMV seronegative and was included in the group of 352 seronegative cohort members. A peripheral blood sample was collected from each donor, and TCR beta sequencing was performed on peripheral blood mononuclear cells. The Qiagen DNeasy Blood Extraction Kit was used to extract genomic DNA from the blood cell samples. These data are taken from a study of cytomegalovirus exposure and HLA in healthy donors (dated by TCRdb to the late 2010s). Study-wide context: An earlier analysis of some 620 of the donors reported 276 Gb of sequence data and 95 million to 130 million unique TCR beta sequences obtained from around 170 million T cells. A separate validation cohort of roughly 130 different subjects was used in addition to the 666-subject first cohort. The later analysis used no new phenotypic data to find candidate immune exposures, relying instead on TCR beta sequences and their occurrence across donors. Every discovery cohort repertoire had been produced on one sequencing platform. Donor age, sex, ethnicity and CMV serostatus were collected together with the repertoire data. The study profiled the T cell repertoires of 550 to 700 subjects by immunosequencing and related them to cytomegalovirus serostatus. To predict cytomegalovirus infection status, the study combined high-throughput TCR immunosequencing, statistical association of individual TCRs with disease status, and machine learning. To decide whether each TCR beta V gene segment behaved as functional or pseudogenic, an earlier analysis of approximately 600 of the donors relied on high-throughput TCR beta sequencing. The number of donors typed differed by locus, with roughly 629-640 for A, B, C, DRB1 and DQB1, roughly 520 for DQA1, some 570 for DPA1, and around 460 for DPB1. A later genetic analysis used genome-wide SNP genotypes for about three fifths of the roughly 700 donors, treating that subset as a discovery cohort. Of the 300 to 500 genotyped donors, 65% to 90% were placed in the genetic ancestry cluster associated with self-reported Caucasian donors. A few DR-DQ haplotypes were treated as single units for association and clustering because of strong linkage in the cohort. Class I and class II HLA loci were covered by the typing at four-digit resolution. The study was designed to test whether signatures of past pathogen exposure could be identified by cataloging public T cell receptors. A later analysis re-examined previously published TCR beta repertoires from more than 600 donors and added high-resolution HLA genotyping to investigate patterns of TCR occurrence. Across around 400 genotyped donors of the cohort, an average of about 250,000 unique TCR beta nucleotide sequences per donor were sequenced, and approximately 17% of those sequences were non-productive. An early release covering roughly 600 HLA-typed donors comprised 250 to 350 gigabases of sequencing data and around 85 million unique TCR sequences. General study outcomes and caveats: A further reported finding was that TCR beta sequences accurately predicted the HLA-A and HLA-B alleles for most subjects in the first cohort. According to the authors, the approach could potentially be generalized to other disease states and immunological phenotypes. V-gene and J-gene trimming of TCR beta chains was associated with a missense DCLRE1C variant in a later genetic analysis, and the association was replicated in an independent cohort. In a later analysis, HLA-associated TCR beta chains showed more clonal expansion and lower generation probabilities than non-associated chains that were equally common. The cohort was sequenced for TCR beta chains only, and without alpha or paired-chain data the features that could be detected were limited. Correlated functional status among segregating V segments might be attributable to linkage disequilibrium, but an unknown experimental factor could not be ruled out. Because counts were too low, some 16 rarely observed V segments, including chromosome 9 orphons, were excluded from the earlier analysis of several hundred of the donors. Assigning TCR associations to individual alleles was difficult when HLA alleles, especially DR and DQ, strongly co-occurred. The study listed 164 TCR beta chains as associated with cytomegalovirus. In a later genetic analysis, fewer N-insertions in productive TCRs were reported among donors in an Asian-associated ancestry cluster than the roughly 700-donor mean. According to a later analysis, TCR association rates differed among HLA loci, with DRB1 alleles showing the most associated TCRs and HLA-C alleles showing the fewest. HLA typing was unavailable for some donors at each locus, so association tests used only the typed subset. In a later analysis, most CMV-associated TCR beta chains were found to appear HLA-restricted, with HLA associations seemingly driven largely by CMV exposure. In vitro tests confirmed that a few of the cytomegalovirus-associated TCR beta chains recognize cytomegalovirus antigens. Some IMGT-functional V segments, including TRBV6-2 and TRBV6-3, could not be distinguished by the 87-base-pair reads and were therefore excluded. In a later analysis, several top co-occurrence clusters were reported to appear linked to parvovirus B19, influenza, CMV and Epstein-Barr virus. At a false discovery rate of 0.05, a later analysis linked under 20,000 TCR beta sequences to specific HLA alleles. For the cohort, immune exposure information was limited to CMV serostatus. The sequencing pipeline was judged likely to have produced a cluster of highly shared sequence variants as a technical artifact. While some public TCRs were present in many individuals, most TCR sequences turned up only very rarely across donors. Broadly in line with IMGT annotations, most TCR beta V segments showed up in productive rearrangements about 87% or about 30% of the time in an earlier analysis of 450 to 750 of the donors. The classifier was reported to diagnose cytomegalovirus status with high specificity and sensitivity in both the original cohort and the validation cohort. Roughly uniform sequencing depth across donors was assumed in presence/absence analyses, although this assumption may not hold.

The library was obtained by the immunoSEQ multiplex PCR assay. For the multiplex PCR, a mixture combining 60 forward primers for TCR Vbeta segments and 13 reverse primers for TCR Jbeta segments was used. A multiplex PCR assay on genomic DNA amplified the CDR3 region of rearranged TCR beta genes. On the Illumina HiSeq System, the amplified TCR beta libraries were sequenced as 87-base-pair reads. Per the source publication's procedure: A later analysis counted about 82 million unique TCR beta chains across the 670 or so repertoires, and 10 million to 11 million of these chains were shared by at least two donors. To remove PCR and sequencing errors, raw reads were error-corrected and collapsed into unique sequences using a nearest-neighbor algorithm that merged closely related sequences. To assign V, D and J gene segments, CDR3 sequences were aligned to IMGT reference sequences. For a sequence to be retained, a match of at least six nucleotides was required to both a V gene segment and a J gene segment. Rearrangements were called productive when the CDR3 lacked stop codons and stayed in frame with V and J; all others were non-productive. CDR3 was defined according to IMGT convention as the region running from the second conserved V-encoded cysteine to the conserved J-encoded phenylalanine. Sequences without an unambiguous match to a single V gene segment were excluded from the earlier analysis of about 640 of the donors. An earlier analysis of just under 600 of the donors called V segments functional above 56.7% productive rearrangements and segregating when the between-donor standard deviation exceeded 5%. A statistical classification framework was built for diagnosing cytomegalovirus status from the catalog of TCR beta chain sequences. In a later analysis, V and J genes were assigned by comparing TCR nucleotide sequences against IMGT/GENE-DB human TR gene sequences. In a later analysis, CDR3 sequences and most-parsimonious VDJ recombination scenarios were assigned using the TCRdist pipeline. In a later analysis, every TCR beta chain was defined by the combination of its CDR3 amino acid sequence and its V-gene family, and reads without a unique V-gene family were dropped. In a later analysis, some 600 highly shared, low-generation-probability nucleotide sequences were removed to address suspected cross-contamination and a sequencing artifact. A later analysis calculated a clonal expansion index for each public chain from normalized within-repertoire ranks of inferred template counts. A later analysis computed generation probabilities with a VDJ recombination model fitted to out-of-frame rearrangements, and checked the results against IGoR. In a later analysis, TCR-TCR, TCR-HLA and TCR-CMV co-occurrence was scored with hypergeometric tests, and a repertoire-size bias correction was applied to TCR pairs. In a later analysis, false discovery rates were estimated by permuting HLA or CMV assignments 20 times. In a later analysis, co-occurring TCRs were grouped using DBSCAN, with TCRdist sequence similarity added in when clustering inside HLA-allele-positive subsets. Repertoires with fewer than 30,000 or more than 120,000 public chains, plus five repertoires with anomalous nucleotide sharing, were excluded from co-occurrence clustering. Here the immuneACCESS table is served through TCRdb, limited to in-frame sequences with V and J called. Missing clones are a known gap in these copies; in checked studies unresolved V genes cover under half, and the rest lacks a known reason. The V and J calls and clone size are taken from that table; D and trimming were inferred from the DNA. For this sample there are around 190,000 clones; around 79% appear just once. The ten largest clonotypes hold roughly 1.6% of the sample.

The CDR3 numbers 15 residues from cysteine through phenylalanine. This entry keeps only the CDR3 DNA: 45 bases, framed from base 1. After removal of 4 bases from V and 6 bases from J, the junction retains 6 bases not matched to a gene. CDR1 and CDR2 are read off the germline V gene as MGHRA and YSYEKL. The chain employs TRBV4-1 and TRBJ1-4; 9 of the junction bases match TRBD1. The sequenced sample was PBMCs. This receptor was obtained from a woman aged 50 to 60 in good health and CMV-seronegative. The nucleotide sequence reads as follows: TGCGCCAGCAGCCGGGGACAGGGAGGCCATGAAAAACTGTTTTTT. Its translation is CASSRGQGGHEKLFF.